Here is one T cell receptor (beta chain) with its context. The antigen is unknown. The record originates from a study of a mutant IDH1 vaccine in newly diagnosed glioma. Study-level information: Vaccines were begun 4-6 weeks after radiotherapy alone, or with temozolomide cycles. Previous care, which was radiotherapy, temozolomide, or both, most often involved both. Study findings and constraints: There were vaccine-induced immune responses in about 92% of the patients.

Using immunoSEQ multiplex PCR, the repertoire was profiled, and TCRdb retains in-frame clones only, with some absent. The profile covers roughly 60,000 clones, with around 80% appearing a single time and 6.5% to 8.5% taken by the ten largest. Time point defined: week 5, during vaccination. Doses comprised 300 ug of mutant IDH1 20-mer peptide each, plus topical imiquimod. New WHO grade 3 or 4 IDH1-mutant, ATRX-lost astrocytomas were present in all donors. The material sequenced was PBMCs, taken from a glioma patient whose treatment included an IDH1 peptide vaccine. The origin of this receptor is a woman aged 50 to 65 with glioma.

This chain's CDR3 is CASSAKLGAGANVLTF. CDR3 nucleotides: TGTGCCAGCAGTGCCAAGCTAGGGGCCGGGGCCAACGTCCTGACTTTC. The rearrangement joins TRBV2 to TRBJ2-6, with a weak D call TRBD1 (5 bases). The V and J ends lost 4 bases and 4 bases respectively, with 14 bases between them. The CDR3 runs to 16 residues. From germline, CDR1 is SNHLY and CDR2 FYNNEI. Combining the CDR3 with reference TRBV2 and TRBJ2-6 gives the whole variable domain EPEVTQTPSHQVTQMGQEVILRCVPISNHLYFYWYRQILGQKVEFLVSFYNNEISEKSEIFDDQFSVERPDGSNFTLKIRSTKLEDSAMYFCASSAKLGAGANVLTFGAGSRLTVL.